These 20 T cell receptor beta chains originate from one sample sequenced in a study of shared clonotypes between healthy human individuals. TCRdb keeps only in-frame clones here, not all; method: immunoSEQ multiplex PCR. In the table there are a few million clones, 85% to 95% of which are singletons. Sequencing was performed on naive CD4+ T cells sorted from blood. The subset: CD45RA+ positively selected. Receptor source: a young man in good health.

V gene TRBV5-8 combines with J gene TRBJ2-3, with TRBD1 matching 7 bases. Germline V gene data show CDR1 as SGHTS and CDR2 as YDEGEE. The CDR3 covers 16 residues. After removal of 3 bases from V and 0 bases from J, the junction contained 7 bases not matched to a gene. CDR3: CASSYSGQPSTDTQYF. As DNA, the CDR3 is TGTGCCAGCAGCTATTCGGGACAGCCTAGCACAGATACGCAGTATTTT. Variable domain in full (rest from reference TRBV5-8 and TRBJ2-3): EAGVTQSPTHLIKTRGQQATLRCSPISGHTSVYWYQQALGLGLQFLLWYDEGEERNRGNFPPRFSGRQFPNYSSELNVNALELEDSALYLCASSYSGQPSTDTQYFGPGTRLTVL.

In this sample, this clone turned up once. V usage is TRBV28 and J usage is TRBJ1-2; 9 bases map to TRBD1. V lost 4 bases, J lost 2 bases, and 8 bases stayed unmatched. The germline V gene has CDR1 MDHEN and CDR2 SYDVKM. The CDR3 sequence is 16 residues long. The CDR3 spells CASSSPGQGRNYGYTF. CDR3 nucleotide sequence: TGTGCCAGCAGTTCTCCGGGACAGGGAAGGAACTATGGCTACACCTTC.

This clone has just a few counts. The rearrangement links TRBV10-1 to TRBJ1-1; D perhaps matches TRBD1 (6 bases). V lost 8 bases and J 8 bases, leaving 6 bases between the germline ends. The CDR3 is 9 residues long. CDR1 is WNHNN and CDR2 is SYGVQD in the germline V gene (reference sequence). The CDR3 region has the DNA TGCGCCAGCGGGACAGAAGCTTTCTTT. It is translated as CASGTEAFF.

The chain has TRBV6-5 and TRBJ1-2, with D perhaps matching TRBD1 (5 bases). V lost 6 bases and J 8 bases, leaving 13 bases between the germline ends. The CDR3 has 12 amino acids. Per germline, CDR1 MNHEY and CDR2 SVGAGI. CDR3 amino acids: CASSPGVGGYTF. The CDR3 nucleotides read TGTGCCAGCAGCCCGGGGGTGGGCGGCTACACCTTC.

The rearrangement uses TRBV4-3 and TRBJ2-2; 7 nucleotides match TRBD1. V shed 4 bases and J 7 bases; nucleotides not matched to a gene: 9. Germline CDR1 reads LGHNA; CDR2 reads YSLEER. The CDR3 loop spans 15 amino acids. The CDR3, as DNA: TGCGCCAGCAGCCGAGACAGGGTCGGAAACGGGGAGCTGTTTTTT. It translates to CASSRDRVGNGELFF.

The chain combines TRBV4-2 with TRBJ2-4; weak D call: TRBD1 (5 bases). V was trimmed by 3 bases and J by 14 bases, leaving 17 bases between them. The CDR3 has 13 residues. The germline gives CDR1 LGHNA, CDR2 YNFKEQ. In DNA, the CDR3 is TGTGCCAGCAGCCAGGAACGCCAGGGAAGGGAGTACTTC. Translated: CASSQERQGREYF.

In DNA, the CDR3 is TGTGCCATCAGTGGGGGGGACAGGGGTCGTTATGGCTACACCTTC. It encodes CAISGGDRGRYGYTF. The chain couples TRBV10-3 to TRBJ1-2; TRBD1 agrees at 10 bases. J gave up 5 bases and V 4 bases, and 7 bases lay outside the gene matches. CDR1 is ENHRY and CDR2 is SYGVKD in the germline V gene. CDR3 length: 15 amino acids.

The chain is built from TRBV19 and TRBJ1-2, with no clear D. Germline assignment: CDR1 LNHDA and CDR2 SQIVND (reference sequence). CDR3 length: 13 amino acids. Trimming removed 0 bases from V and 5 bases from J, with 7 bases in between. The CDR3 is CASSIEPGYGYTF. The CDR3 nucleotides read TGTGCCAGTAGTATAGAGCCTGGATATGGCTACACCTTC.

The CDR3 DNA reads TGCGCCAGCAGCTTGGTGTCGGTAAACAATGAGCAGTTCTTC. Residues: CASSLVSVNNEQFF. The chain has TRBV5-1 and TRBJ2-1; no clear D. The CDR3 runs 14 residues. CDR1 is SGHRS and CDR2 is YFSETQ in the germline V gene. Trimming shortened V by 0 bases and J by 5 bases, and 9 bases separated the two germline ends. The full variable domain, completed using reference TRBV5-1 and TRBJ2-1, is KAGVTQTPRYLIKTRGQQVTLSCSPISGHRSVSWYQQTPGQGLQFLFEYFSETQRNKGNFPGRFSGRQFSNSRSEMNVSTLELGDSALYLCASSLVSVNNEQFFGPGTRLTVL.

The rearrangement uses TRBV5-4 and TRBJ1-1; D is unclear. The CDR3 extends over 15 amino acids. CDR1 and CDR2 from the germline V gene are SGHNT and YYREEE (reference sequence). Trimming cost V 0 bases and J 0 bases, with 9 bases left between them. CDR3 DNA sequence: TGTGCCAGCAGCTTGGGGCAGAACATGAACACTGAAGCTTTCTTT. Translated, it gives CASSLGQNMNTEAFF.

The table lists this clone with a few counts. V usage is TRBV18 and J usage is TRBJ1-6; D is possibly TRBD1 (5 bases). Germline loops: CDR1 KGHSH, CDR2 LQKENI. V shed 2 bases and J shed 8 bases, with 16 bases lying between them. The CDR3 runs to 16 residues. As DNA, the CDR3 is TGTGCCAGCTCACCAAATACCGGGACGGGCGATTCACCCCTCCACTTT. Residues: CASSPNTGTGDSPLHF.

The rearrangement joins TRBV9 to TRBJ1-3; no definite D call. The CDR3 is 13 residues long. V lost 1 base, J lost 7 bases, and 9 bases lay in between. Germline CDR1 SGDLS, CDR2 YYNGEE. The DNA for the CDR3 is TGTGCCAGCAGCGTACAGAGCGCGAACACCATATATTTT. Residues: CASSVQSANTIYF.

The chain has TRBV27 and TRBJ1-2, with D maybe TRBD1 (5 bases). The CDR3 extends over 15 amino acids. Trimming pared 6 bases from V and 4 bases from J, leaving 18 bases between. The germline gives CDR1 MNHEY, CDR2 SMNVEV (reference sequence). The CDR3 DNA sequence: TGTGCCAGCAGCGGGCAGCAAGCAGGGATCTATGGCTACACCTTC. This translates into CASSGQQAGIYGYTF.

Comment on this clone: This sample includes further DNA sequences coding for the same CDR3. V usage is TRBV18 and J usage is TRBJ2-3, with 8 bases lining up with TRBD2. Trimming removed 8 bases from V and 3 bases from J; junction bases left unmatched: 4. Germline CDR1 and CDR2: KGHSH and LQKENI. The CDR3 has 13 amino acids. The CDR3 region is CASLSGGTDTQYF. CDR3 nucleotides: TGTGCCAGCCTATCGGGGGGGACAGATACGCAGTATTTT. The full variable domain, its missing parts supplied by reference TRBV18 and TRBJ2-3, is NAGVMQNPRHLVRRRGQEARLRCSPMKGHSHVYWYRQLPEEGLKFMVYLQKENIIDESGMPKERFSAEFPKEGPSILRIQQVVRGDSAAYFCASLSGGTDTQYFGPGTRLTVL.

This chain connects TRBV5-4 to TRBJ2-7; 12 bases line up with TRBD1. V trimming: 4 bases; J trimming: 4 bases; junction bases outside the gene matches: 12. The CDR3 consists of 17 residues. The germline V gene has CDR1 SGHNT and CDR2 YYREEE (reference sequence). The CDR3 region is CASSGGQGAGGIYEQYF. The DNA for the CDR3 is TGTGCCAGCAGCGGGGGACAGGGGGCCGGGGGTATATACGAGCAGTACTTC.

V and J are TRBV5-1 and TRBJ1-4; 7 bases map to TRBD1. Germline V gene sequence: CDR1 SGHRS, CDR2 YFSETQ. The CDR3 spans 15 residues. Germline trimming cut 0 bases from V and 7 bases from J; bases unmatched to any gene: 6. The CDR3 here is CASSLEGARGEKLFF. CDR3 bases: TGCGCCAGCAGCTTGGAGGGGGCAAGAGGTGAAAAACTGTTTTTT.

This chain connects TRBV19 to TRBJ2-2; the D is unclear. The germline V gene has CDR1 LNHDA and CDR2 SQIVND (reference sequence). CDR3 size: 14 residues. With 0 bases removed from V and 8 bases from J, the gap between germline ends came to 10 bases. The CDR3: CASSIDPLPGELFF. DNA of the CDR3: TGTGCCAGTAGTATAGACCCCTTACCAGGGGAGCTGTTTTTT.

The V gene is TRBV11-3, the J gene TRBJ2-1, with 9 bases that match TRBD2. The junction had 7 bases not matched to a gene; V was cut back by 4 bases and J by 6 bases. CDR1 is SGHNT, CDR2 YENEEA, per germline. The CDR3 covers 15 residues. In nucleotides, the CDR3 is TGTGCCAGCAGCTCACCCTTAGCGGGGGTCAATGAGCAGTTCTTC. Amino acids: CASSSPLAGVNEQFF.

The chain links TRBV30 to TRBJ1-1, with D hard to call. Looked up from germline, CDR1 is GTSNPN and CDR2 is SVGIG (reference sequence). The CDR3 consists of 14 residues. Trimming pared 1 base from V and 0 bases from J, leaving 9 bases between. The CDR3 loop reads CAWSAYSMNTEAFF. The CDR3 DNA sequence: TGTGCCTGGAGTGCATACAGTATGAACACTGAAGCTTTCTTT.

The gene calls are TRBV11-3 and TRBJ1-1; D may be TRBD1 (5 bases). This CDR3 has 14 amino acids. Trimming pared 4 bases from V and 3 bases from J, leaving 12 bases between. CDR1 SGHNT and CDR2 YENEEA come from the germline V gene. The CDR3 here is CASSSGGGDTEAFF. In DNA, the CDR3 is TGTGCCAGCAGCTCCGGGGGTGGGGACACTGAAGCTTTCTTT.